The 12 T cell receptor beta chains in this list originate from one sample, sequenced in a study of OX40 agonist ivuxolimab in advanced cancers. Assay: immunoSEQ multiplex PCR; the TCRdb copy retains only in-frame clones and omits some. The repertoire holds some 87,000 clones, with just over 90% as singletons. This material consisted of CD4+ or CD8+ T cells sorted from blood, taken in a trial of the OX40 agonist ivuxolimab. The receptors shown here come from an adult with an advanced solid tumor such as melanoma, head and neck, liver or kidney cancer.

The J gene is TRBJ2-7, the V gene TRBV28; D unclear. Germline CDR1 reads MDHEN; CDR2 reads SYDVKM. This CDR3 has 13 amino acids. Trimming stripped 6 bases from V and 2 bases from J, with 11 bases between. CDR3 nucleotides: TGTGCCAGCAGGGGGTCCCCAACCTACGAGCAGTACTTC. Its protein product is CASRGSPTYEQYF.

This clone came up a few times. The CDR3 region has the DNA TGCGCCAGCAGTGAGTCAAGCGGGGAGCTGTTTTTT. It codes for CASSESSGELFF. This chain uses TRBV10-2 with TRBJ2-2; D not certain. The CDR3 has 12 residues. The ends were cut back, 0 bases at V and 7 bases at J, with 3 bases in the middle. Germline CDR1 WSHSY, CDR2 SAAADI.

CDR3 coding DNA: TGTGCCAGCAGCATAGGTGGGATTGTCTACGAGCAGTACTTC. Encoded protein: CASSIGGIVYEQYF. The rearrangement joins TRBV7-6 to TRBJ2-7, with unresolved D. Germline V gene lookup returns CDR1 SGHVS and CDR2 FNYEAQ. The CDR3 extends over 14 amino acids. V dropped 5 bases and J dropped 3 bases, with 14 bases sitting between them.

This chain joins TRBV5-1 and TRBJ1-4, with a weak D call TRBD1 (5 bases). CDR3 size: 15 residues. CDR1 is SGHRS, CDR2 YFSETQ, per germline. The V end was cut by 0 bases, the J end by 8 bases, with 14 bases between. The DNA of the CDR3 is TGCGCCAGCAGCTTGGCTTCCCAGGGTGGGGAAAAACTGTTTTTT. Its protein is CASSLASQGGEKLFF.

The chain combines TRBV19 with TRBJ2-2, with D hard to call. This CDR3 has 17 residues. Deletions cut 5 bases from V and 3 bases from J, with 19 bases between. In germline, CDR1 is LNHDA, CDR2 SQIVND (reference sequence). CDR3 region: CASSLYSGGVHTGELFF. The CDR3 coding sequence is TGTGCCAGTAGTCTATATTCGGGCGGCGTACACACCGGGGAGCTGTTTTTT.

CDR3 bases: TGCAGCGTTGGGAGGGGGACAGGGGATTACGAGCAGTACTTC. Residues: CSVGRGTGDYEQYF. The chain couples TRBV29-1 to TRBJ2-7; 10 bases line up with TRBD1. Trimming took 4 bases from V and 4 from J; bases not matched to a gene: 7. Per germline, CDR1 SQVTM and CDR2 ANQGSEA. The CDR3 is made up of 14 amino acids.

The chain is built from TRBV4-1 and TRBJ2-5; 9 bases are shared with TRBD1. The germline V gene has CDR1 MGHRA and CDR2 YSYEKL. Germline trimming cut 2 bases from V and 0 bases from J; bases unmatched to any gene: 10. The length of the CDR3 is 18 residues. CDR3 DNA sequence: TGCGCCAGCAGCCAAACATTAGGACAGGGGCCGTACCAAGAGACCCAGTACTTC. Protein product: CASSQTLGQGPYQETQYF.

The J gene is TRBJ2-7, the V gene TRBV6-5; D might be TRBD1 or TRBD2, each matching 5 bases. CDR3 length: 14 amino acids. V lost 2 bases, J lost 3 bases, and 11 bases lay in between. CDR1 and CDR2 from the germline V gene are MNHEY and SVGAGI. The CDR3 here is CASSYLGAFYEQYF. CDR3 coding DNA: TGTGCCAGCAGTTACCTCGGGGCTTTCTACGAGCAGTACTTC.

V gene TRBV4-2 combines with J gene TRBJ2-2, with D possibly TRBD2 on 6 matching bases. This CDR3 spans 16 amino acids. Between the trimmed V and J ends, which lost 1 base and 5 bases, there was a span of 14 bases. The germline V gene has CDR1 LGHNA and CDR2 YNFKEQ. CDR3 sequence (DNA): TGTGCCAGCAGCCAAGGCGGAGGGGCGGGAACCGGGGAGCTGTTTTTT. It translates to CASSQGGGAGTGELFF.

The CDR3 here is CASSMSGHQAYEQYF. CDR3 bases: TGTGCCAGTAGTATGAGCGGACACCAAGCCTACGAGCAGTACTTC. The chain joins TRBV19 to TRBJ2-7; D is possibly TRBD1 or TRBD2 (5 bases each). Trimming took off 3 bases at V and 2 bases at J, with 14 bases between the two ends. Germline V gene lookup returns CDR1 LNHDA and CDR2 SQIVND (reference sequence). The CDR3 covers 15 residues.

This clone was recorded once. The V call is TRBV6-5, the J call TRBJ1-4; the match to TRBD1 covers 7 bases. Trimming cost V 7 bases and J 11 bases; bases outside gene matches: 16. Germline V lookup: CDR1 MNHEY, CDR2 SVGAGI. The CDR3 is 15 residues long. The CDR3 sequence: CASNRRQGGRGKLFF. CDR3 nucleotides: TGTGCCAGCAATCGACGACAGGGCGGTCGCGGGAAACTGTTTTTT.

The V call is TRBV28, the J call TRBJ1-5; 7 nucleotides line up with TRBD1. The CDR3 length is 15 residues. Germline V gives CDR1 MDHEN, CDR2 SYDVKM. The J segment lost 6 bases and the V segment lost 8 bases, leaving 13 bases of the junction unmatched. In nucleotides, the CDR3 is TGTGCCAGCCTGCACAGGGGAGGTTTCGGTCAGCCCCAGCATTTT. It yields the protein CASLHRGGFGQPQHF.